These 22 T cell receptor beta chains were sequenced from one sample in a study of blood T cells in healthy people across ages. A second PCR, run for about 6 to 11 cycles, used a sample-barcoded 5' primer plus a J-beta primer mix. TCRdb recomputed calls from the 5' RACE reads with MiXCR, one row per CDR3 protein. The top ten clones hold roughly 3.8% of a sample with about 800,000 distinct CDR3 sequences, about 25% of them seen once. These data were also reused for a study on T cells of mothers and their children.

The source material was blood. All receptors come from a boy younger than 18 in good health.

This clonotype was detected ten times or more. The chain carries TRBV6-4 and TRBJ2-3; D may be TRBD2 (6 bases). Germline CDR1 reads MRHNA; CDR2 reads SNTAGT. Between the trimmed V and J ends, which lost 4 bases and 6 bases, there was a span of 14 bases. This CDR3 contains 14 residues. The chain's CDR3 is CASSAGGLSDTQYF. In nucleotides, the CDR3 is TGTGCCAGCAGTGCCGGTGGACTATCGGATACGCAGTATTTT.

This clonotype was found many times. CDR3 DNA: TGTGCCAGCAGCTTGCAGGAATTACAAGAGACCCAGTACTTC. This codes for CASSLQELQETQYF. The chain combines TRBV7-9 with TRBJ2-5, with D unresolved. Germline values: CDR1 SEHNR, CDR2 FQNEAQ (reference sequence). The V and J ends lost 3 bases and 2 bases respectively, with 10 bases between them. This CDR3 has 14 residues.

This clonotype was seen more than once but under ten times. V is TRBV6-2 or TRBV6-3 and J is TRBJ2-2; D gene uncertain. The CDR3 consists of 14 residues. Trimming cost V 5 bases and J 3 bases, with 10 bases left between them. Germline CDR1 is MNHEY and CDR2 is SVGEGT. CDR3 DNA sequence: TGTGCCAGCAGTCCCCCCGAGGACACCGGGGAGCTGTTTTTT. Residues: CASSPPEDTGELFF.

The rearrangement links TRBV3-1 to TRBJ2-5; 8 bases map to TRBD1. The J call is in doubt because the DNA end fits TRBJ2-1 better. The CDR3 sequence is 14 residues long. The germline gives CDR1 LGHDT, CDR2 YNNKEL (reference sequence). CDR3: CASSTGTGYNEQFF. For the CDR3, the DNA is TGTGCCAGCTCGACCGGGACAGGCTACAATGAGCAGTTCTTC.

This clonotype was counted only a few times. The chain recombines TRBV5-1 with TRBJ2-3; 9 bases are a match to TRBD2. Germline assignment: CDR1 SGHRS and CDR2 YFSETQ. After removal of 4 bases from V and 2 bases from J, the junction contained 8 bases not matched to a gene. The CDR3 is 16 residues long. The CDR3 reads CASSPPTSGYTDTQYF. The CDR3 nucleotides read TGCGCCAGCAGCCCCCCAACTAGCGGGTACACAGATACGCAGTATTTT. Supplemented by reference TRBV5-1 and TRBJ2-3, the full variable domain reads KAGVTQTPRYLIKTRGQQVTLSCSPISGHRSVSWYQQTPGQGLQFLFEYFSETQRNKGNFPGRFSGRQFSNSRSEMNVSTLELGDSALYLCASSPPTSGYTDTQYFGPGTRLTVL.

This clonotype was picked up a small number of times. The chain links TRBV20-1 to TRBJ2-7; TRBD2 agrees at 9 bases. CDR1 and CDR2 (germline): DFQATT, SNEGSKA (reference sequence). V was pared by 5 bases and J by 4 bases, with 12 bases of the junction left unmatched. This CDR3 spans 15 amino acids. The CDR3 loop reads CSADPGLAGRYEQYF. The DNA of the CDR3 is TGCAGTGCTGACCCGGGGCTAGCGGGACGATACGAGCAGTACTTC.

This clonotype came up a few times. The V and J genes are TRBV3-1 and TRBJ2-1; D gene uncertain. Trimming cost V 2 bases and J 8 bases, with 7 bases left between them. CDR1 and CDR2 from the germline V gene are LGHDT and YNNKEL (reference sequence). The CDR3 covers 12 residues. The CDR3 loop is CASSQNGDEQFF. In DNA, the CDR3 is TGTGCCAGCAGCCAAAATGGGGATGAGCAGTTCTTC.

The gene calls are TRBV29-1 and TRBJ1-4; TRBD1 aligns across 8 bases. V was clipped by 6 bases and J by 8 bases; unmatched bases: 8. Per germline, CDR1 SQVTM and CDR2 ANQGSEA. The CDR3 totals 13 residues. Written as DNA, the CDR3 is TGCAGCGTGCTCAGGGGGCAGGGAGAAAAACTGTTTTTT. Amino acid sequence: CSVLRGQGEKLFF.

There are a few counts of this clonotype. The CDR3 coding sequence is TGCGCCAGCAGCCAAGATCGGATAGGGCACTATGGCTACACCTTC. This gives the protein CASSQDRIGHYGYTF. This chain links TRBV4-1 with TRBJ1-2; no reliable D call. The germline V gene encodes CDR1 MGHRA and CDR2 YSYEKL. This CDR3 region has 15 residues. Trimming stripped 0 bases from V and 3 bases from J, with 11 bases between.

The CDR3 loop is CASSYSQGQGDYTF. In DNA form, the CDR3 reads TGTGCCAGCAGTTACTCCCAGGGCCAAGGGGACTACACCTTC. The rearrangement links TRBV6-5 to TRBJ1-2, with a possible D match to TRBD1 (5 bases). The CDR3 is 14 residues long. Germline loops: CDR1 MNHEY, CDR2 SVGAGI. Trimming cost V 0 bases and J 10 bases, with 15 bases left between them.

There are a few counts of this clonotype. This chain links TRBV29-1 with TRBJ2-1; the D is unclear. Germline V gene sequence: CDR1 SQVTM, CDR2 ANQGSEA. V lost 6 bases to trimming and J lost 7 bases, with 13 bases between them. This CDR3 is built from 12 residues. The CDR3 loop is CSVLALWNEQFF. The CDR3 DNA reads as TGCAGCGTCTTGGCCCTCTGGAATGAGCAGTTCTTC.

This clonotype was found once. The gene calls are TRBV12-3 or TRBV12-4 and TRBJ2-3; 7 bases are shared with TRBD1. This CDR3 region has 14 residues. V lost 5 bases to trimming and J lost 3 bases; unmatched junction nucleotides: 5. The CDR3 DNA reads as TGTGCCAGCAGTCCGGGACAGAGAACAGATACGCAGTATTTT. It translates to CASSPGQRTDTQYF.

The chain joins TRBV12-3 or TRBV12-4 to TRBJ2-7; D gene unclear. The CDR3 loop spans 13 amino acids. The V end was cut by 5 bases, the J end by 3 bases, with 11 bases between. The CDR3 DNA reads TGTGCCAGCAGTCTGGCCACCTACTACGAGCAGTACTTC. Protein sequence: CASSLATYYEQYF.

This chain links TRBV27 with TRBJ2-7; a weak D match, TRBD1 (6 bases). This CDR3 is built from 14 residues. The V end lost 5 bases, the J end lost 0 bases, and 11 bases lay between the germline ends. Germline CDR1 is MNHEY and CDR2 is SMNVEV (reference sequence). CDR3 nucleotide sequence: TGTGCCAGCAGTGACAGGAGAAGCTCCTACGAGCAGTACTTC. Residues: CASSDRRSSYEQYF.

J is TRBJ2-7 and V is TRBV29-1; no definite D call. CDR1 SQVTM and CDR2 ANQGSEA come from the germline V gene. With 7 bases removed from V and 0 bases from J, the gap between germline ends came to 7 bases. The CDR3 contains 11 residues. The CDR3 DNA follows: TGCAGCGCTTCAACCTCCTACGAGCAGTACTTC. Amino acid sequence: CSASTSYEQYF.

This clonotype was recorded many times. The J gene is TRBJ2-5, the V gene TRBV20-1; 8 positions match TRBD2. V shed 0 bases, J shed 0 bases, and the junction held 9 bases outside the gene matches. The CDR3 has 17 amino acids. The germline CDR1 and CDR2 sequences are DFQATT and SNEGSKA (reference sequence). The CDR3 is CSARDRTSGKYQETQYF. The DNA of the CDR3 is TGCAGTGCTAGAGATCGAACTAGCGGAAAGTACCAAGAGACCCAGTACTTC.

This clonotype was picked up a small number of times. The rearrangement uses TRBV28 and TRBJ1-6, with unresolved D. Germline V gene lookup returns CDR1 MDHEN and CDR2 SYDVKM. This CDR3 comprises 17 residues. The V gene lost 5 bases and the J gene lost 2 bases, with 16 bases spanning the gap. CDR3: CASSPLGLETYNSPLHF. In DNA, the CDR3 is TGTGCCAGCAGTCCGTTAGGGCTAGAGACCTATAATTCACCCCTCCACTTT.

In this sample, this clonotype turned up a few times. The gene calls are TRBV3-1 and TRBJ1-4, with 8 bases lining up with TRBD1. V was clipped by 2 bases and J by 4 bases; unmatched bases: 6. Germline-derived CDR1 and CDR2 are LGHDT and YNNKEL (reference sequence). The CDR3 runs 16 residues. CDR3: CASSQLTGEGNEKLFF. The DNA for the CDR3 is TGTGCCAGCAGCCAACTGACAGGGGAGGGTAATGAAAAACTGTTTTTT.

The chain uses TRBV21-1 and TRBJ2-3; the table's D call of TRBD2 was not tested on the DNA. TRBV21-1 is a listed pseudogene. This CDR3 comprises 15 residues. The CDR3 is CASRRLAGNTDTQYF. The CDR3 coding sequence is TGTGCCAGCAGGAGACTAGCGGGAAACACAGATACGCAGTATTTT.

The chain couples TRBV9 to TRBJ2-5; TRBD1 aligns across 9 bases. CDR3 length: 13 residues. The germline gives CDR1 SGDLS, CDR2 YYNGEE. Trimming cost V 5 bases and J 5 bases; bases outside gene matches: 4. The CDR3 DNA is TGTGCCAGCAGTACAGGGGGCATCGAGACCCAGTACTTC. It codes for CASSTGGIETQYF.

In its sample, this clonotype was seen a few times. The rearrangement uses TRBV4-1 and TRBJ2-7; D could derive from TRBD1 or TRBD2 (5 bases each). Trimming stripped 1 base from V and 7 bases from J, with 14 bases between. Germline CDR1 reads MGHRA; CDR2 reads YSYEKL. The CDR3 is 14 residues long. The CDR3 here is CASSQVLRGYEQYF. The DNA for the CDR3 is TGCGCCAGCAGCCAAGTCCTTCGGGGCTATGAGCAGTACTTC.

The rearrangement links TRBV7-6 to TRBJ1-6; TRBD1 is a possible D gene (6 bases). The germline CDR1 and CDR2 sequences are SGHVS and FNYEAQ. V lost 6 bases and J 7 bases, leaving 13 bases between the germline ends. The length of the CDR3 is 14 residues. In DNA form, the CDR3 reads TGTGCCAGCAGGAAAACAGGGAAGAATTCACCCCTCCACTTT. Its protein product is CASRKTGKNSPLHF.